This T cell receptor beta chain was identified in a study of T cells in Graves' hyperthyroidism and ophthalmopathy. Study in general: Peripheral blood collection took place at initial diagnosis, before any treatment. Study-level results: Most clonotypes expanded in the thyroid (above 0.001) were also present in blood. Stable hyperthyroidism and ophthalmopathy were separated using 13 V-J signatures.

TCR beta CDR3 region amplification was performed from RNA transcripts. Using the HTBI primer set, a first-round RT-PCR was run on the TCR CDR3. TCRdb processed the multiplex PCR reads anew with MiXCR; each CDR3 protein has one entry. This sample carries around 380,000 distinct CDR3 sequences, less than 15% of them seen once, and the ten largest clones take around 20%. The CDR3 consists of 13 residues. CDR1 MNHEY and CDR2 SMNVEV come from the germline V gene (reference sequence). With V trimmed by 1 base and J by 7 bases, 2 bases remained unmatched. This clonotype showed up many times. What it recognizes is unknown. Each diagnosis was grounded in clinical symptoms, serum thyroxine and TRAb, thyroid ultrasound, and orbital computed tomography.

The chain uses TRBV27 and TRBJ1-1; TRBD1 matches 8 bases. The clonotype was recovered from a man younger than 40 with Graves' hyperthyroidism that later progressed to Graves' ophthalmopathy. Sequencing was carried out using blood. CDR3 region: CASSLFGQGEAFF. The DNA of the CDR3 is TGTGCCAGCAGTTTATTCGGACAGGGTGAAGCTTTCTTT.